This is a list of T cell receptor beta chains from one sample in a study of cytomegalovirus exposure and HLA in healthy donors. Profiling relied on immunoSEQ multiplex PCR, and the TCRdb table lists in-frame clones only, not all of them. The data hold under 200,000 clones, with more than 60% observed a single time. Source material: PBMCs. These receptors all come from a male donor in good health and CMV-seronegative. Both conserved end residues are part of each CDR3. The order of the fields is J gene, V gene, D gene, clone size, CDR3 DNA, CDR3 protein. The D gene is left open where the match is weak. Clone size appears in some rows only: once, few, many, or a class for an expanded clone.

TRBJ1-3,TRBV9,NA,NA,TGTGCCAGCAGCGCCACAGGTAACTCTGGAAACACCATATATTTT,CASSATGNSGNTIYF
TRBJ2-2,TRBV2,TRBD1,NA,TGTGCCAGCAGACTTGCAGGGGGCCCCGGGGAGCTGTTTTTT,CASRLAGGPGELFF
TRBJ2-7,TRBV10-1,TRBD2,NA,TGCGCCAGCGGCAGCGAGCGGGAGTTCTCCCCACGCGAGCAGTACTTC,CASGSEREFSPREQYF
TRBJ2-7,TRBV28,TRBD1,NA,TGTGCCAGCATCACCGGGACAGCCACCTACGAGCAGTACTTC,CASITGTATYEQYF
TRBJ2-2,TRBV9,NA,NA,TGTGCCAGCAGCGCCGGCTTGGGACTCTTTGCGGTTGGGACCGGGGAGCTGTTTTTT,CASSAGLGLFAVGTGELFF
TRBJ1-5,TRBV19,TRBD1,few,TGTGCCAGTAGTATTAAGACAGGGTCCCTAGATCAGCCCCAGCATTTT,CASSIKTGSLDQPQHF
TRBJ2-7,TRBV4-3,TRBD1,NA,TGCGCCAGCAGCCAAGAATATAGTGGACAGGGCTACGAGCAGTACTTC,CASSQEYSGQGYEQYF
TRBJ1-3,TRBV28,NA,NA,TGTGCCAGCAGTTTCGAGGGCTACGGCTCTGGAAACACCATATATTTT,CASSFEGYGSGNTIYF
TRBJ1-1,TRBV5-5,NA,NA,TGTGCCAGCACCGTGGGGCAGGGGATCCTGAACACTGAAGCTTTCTTT,CASTVGQGILNTEAFF
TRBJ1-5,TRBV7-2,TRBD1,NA,TGTGCCAGCAGCTTATGGGGACAGGGACTTCAGCCCCAGCATTTT,CASSLWGQGLQPQHF
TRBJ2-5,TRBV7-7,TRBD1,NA,TGTGCCAACCCCGCTAACAGGGGCCAAGAGACCCAGTACTTC,CANPANRGQETQYF